These T cell receptor beta chains were read from a single sample in a study of T cell repertoires and HLA-DP antigens. Sequencing used immunoSEQ multiplex PCR; TCRdb keeps in-frame clones, though not all of them. The sample includes approximately 90,000 clones, approximately 86% of them seen just once. Antigens for these TCRs are unknown. The sequencing sample was made of CD4+ T cells from PBMCs. The receptor set was obtained from a man in his fifties in good health and CMV-seronegative. The conserved cysteine and the conserved F or W are not part of the CDR3 here. Fields, in order: CDR3 protein, V gene, J gene.

CDR3aa: ASSQILSGRAREQF
v_gene: TRBV14
j_gene: TRBJ2-1

CDR3aa: ATSQGGGDTQY
v_gene: TRBV27
j_gene: TRBJ2-3

CDR3aa: ASSSHRGPGNTIY
v_gene: TRBV7-9
j_gene: TRBJ1-3

CDR3aa: ASSIFMGGSSNQPQH
v_gene: TRBV19
j_gene: TRBJ1-5

CDR3aa: ASSQPMDSESYEQY
v_gene: TRBV23-1
j_gene: TRBJ2-7

CDR3aa: ASAPDRSKNIQY
v_gene: TRBV18
j_gene: TRBJ2-4

CDR3aa: ASSLSGRWETQY
v_gene: TRBV27
j_gene: TRBJ2-5

CDR3aa: ASSASGTSRETQY
v_gene: TRBV9
j_gene: TRBJ2-5

CDR3aa: ATSEGIDTQY
v_gene: TRBV18
j_gene: TRBJ2-3

CDR3aa: ASRPGLAGGPREQY
v_gene: TRBV7-2
j_gene: TRBJ2-7

CDR3aa: ASSQQGLRQPQH
v_gene: TRBV2
j_gene: TRBJ1-5

CDR3aa: AIRGTGGVSGYT
v_gene: TRBV10-3
j_gene: TRBJ1-2

CDR3aa: ASTSGGGDQETQY
v_gene: TRBV9
j_gene: TRBJ2-5

CDR3aa: ASGSVNEQF
v_gene: TRBV12-5
j_gene: TRBJ2-1

CDR3aa: ASSLGPSQPQH
v_gene: TRBV7-2
j_gene: TRBJ1-5

CDR3aa: ASSGTVMNTEAF
v_gene: TRBV5-6
j_gene: TRBJ1-1

CDR3aa: ASTDGGIVNTGELF
v_gene: TRBV6-6
j_gene: TRBJ2-2

CDR3aa: ASSGHRGGLYGYT
v_gene: TRBV7-9
j_gene: TRBJ1-2

CDR3aa: ASSFLGGRYNEQF
v_gene: TRBV7-3
j_gene: TRBJ2-1

CDR3aa: ASSFSRYYNEQF
v_gene: TRBV28
j_gene: TRBJ2-1

CDR3aa: ASSIVSVGFGTDTQY
v_gene: TRBV19
j_gene: TRBJ2-3

CDR3aa: ASSLVRGTNEKLF
v_gene: TRBV7-2
j_gene: TRBJ1-4

CDR3aa: ASSGTSGENTGELF
v_gene: TRBV6-4
j_gene: TRBJ2-2

CDR3aa: ASSIAGTSGPPTDTQY
v_gene: TRBV7-3
j_gene: TRBJ2-3

CDR3aa: ASSINLGGRYEQY
v_gene: TRBV19
j_gene: TRBJ2-7

CDR3aa: ASLTGGKNIQY
v_gene: TRBV6-6
j_gene: TRBJ2-4

CDR3aa: ASSVEVGDGEQF
v_gene: TRBV9
j_gene: TRBJ2-1